This T cell receptor (beta chain) was captured by sequencing in a study of low-dose radiotherapy and immunotherapy resistance in tumors. The overall study: Every two weeks, one day ahead of radiation and immunotherapy, cyclophosphamide 200 mg/m2 was given (intravenously).

In this sample, this clonotype turned up many times. As to time point: before trial treatment. The donors, trial participants, received nivolumab, ipilimumab, aspirin, low-dose cyclophosphamide and low-dose radiotherapy. CDR1 is DFQATT, CDR2 SNEGSKA, per germline (reference sequence). Trimming at V came to 5 bases and at J to 5 bases, leaving 14 bases not matched to a gene. The length of the CDR3 is 15 residues. cDNA synthesis used a TRAV/TRBV-specific primer set for both chains. The TCRs were subjected to amplification over approximately 20 PCR cycles employing a constant-region primer in conjunction with a V-primer adapter. TCRdb passed the reads through MiXCR, listing each CDR3 protein once. This table has 75,000 to 95,000 distinct CDR3 sequences, roughly 9% appearing once.

The specimen was PBMCs, collected before treatment. The chain joins TRBV20-1 to TRBJ1-2; 7 bases agree with TRBD1. This sequence originates from a male donor with prostate cancer. This CDR3 is CSAGSPKGQLYGYTF. The CDR3 DNA is TGCAGTGCTGGTTCTCCGAAGGGACAGTTGTATGGCTACACCTTC.